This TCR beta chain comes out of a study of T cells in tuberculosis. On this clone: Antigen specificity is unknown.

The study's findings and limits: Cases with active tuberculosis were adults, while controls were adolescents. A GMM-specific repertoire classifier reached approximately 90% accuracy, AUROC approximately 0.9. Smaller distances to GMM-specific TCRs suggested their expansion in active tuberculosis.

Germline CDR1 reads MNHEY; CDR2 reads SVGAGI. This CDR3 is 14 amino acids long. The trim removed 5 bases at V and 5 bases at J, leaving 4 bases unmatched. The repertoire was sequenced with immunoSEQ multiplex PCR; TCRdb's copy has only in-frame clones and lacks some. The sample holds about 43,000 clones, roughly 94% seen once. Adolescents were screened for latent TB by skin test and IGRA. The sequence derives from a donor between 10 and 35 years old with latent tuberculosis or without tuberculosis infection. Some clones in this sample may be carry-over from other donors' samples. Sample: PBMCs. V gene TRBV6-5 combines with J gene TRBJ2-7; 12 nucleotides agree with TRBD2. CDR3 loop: CASSPSGRGHEQYF. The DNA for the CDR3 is TGTGCCAGCAGTCCTAGCGGGAGGGGCCACGAGCAGTACTTC.